The 23 T cell receptor beta chains below all came from one sample that was sequenced in a study of blood T cell repertoires in COVID-19. Measured with immunoSEQ multiplex PCR; TCRdb has only the in-frame clones, and not every one. Altogether hundreds of thousands of clones are present, roughly 82% being singletons, with the ten largest covering roughly 2%. Sample: PBMCs or T cells enriched from blood (not recorded which). Receptors originate from a woman in her 50s who had recovered from COVID-19.

This clone showed up just once. The CDR3 DNA sequence: TGTGCCAGTAGTTCACGACAGGGTTATTCACCCCTCCACTTT. This sequence encodes CASSSRQGYSPLHF. This sequence joins TRBV19 and TRBJ1-6, with 7 nucleotides matching TRBD1. V trimming: 5 bases; J trimming: 8 bases; junction bases outside the gene matches: 6. Germline-derived CDR1 and CDR2 are LNHDA and SQIVND (reference sequence). The CDR3 has 14 residues.

The V and J genes are TRBV6-6 and TRBJ2-2; 11 bases are shared with TRBD2. The V and J ends lost 6 bases and 0 bases, in that order; junction bases with no gene match: 3. CDR1 and CDR2 (germline): MNHNY, SVGAGI (reference sequence). The CDR3 totals 16 residues. DNA of the CDR3: TGTGCCAGCAGGACTAGCGGGAAGGCGAACACCGGGGAGCTGTTTTTT. It translates to CASRTSGKANTGELFF.

The chain uses TRBV2 and TRBJ2-1, with D perhaps TRBD2 (5 bases). CDR3 length equals 15 residues. V lost 6 bases to trimming and J lost 5 bases, with 17 bases between them. Germline V gene sequence: CDR1 SNHLY, CDR2 FYNNEI. The CDR3 DNA follows: TGTGCCAGCAGACCCGGCGGCTTCGGGAACAATGAGCAGTTCTTC. This gives the protein CASRPGGFGNNEQFF.

The chain recombines TRBV4-3 with TRBJ2-7, with 12 bases identical to TRBD1. CDR1 is LGHNA, CDR2 YSLEER, per germline. Trimming at V came to 0 bases and at J to 6 bases, leaving 3 bases not matched to a gene. The CDR3 totals 15 residues. CDR3 residues: CASSQEGQGAAEQYF. CDR3 coding DNA: TGCGCCAGCAGCCAAGAGGGACAGGGGGCGGCCGAGCAGTACTTC.

The chain has TRBV25-1 and TRBJ1-4, with 7 bases matching TRBD1. CDR1 and CDR2 (germline): MGHDK, SYGVNS. CDR3 length equals 13 residues. The trim removed 8 bases at V and 11 bases at J, leaving 11 bases unmatched. CDR3 in amino acids: CASARDSFPKLFF. CDR3 nucleotides: TGTGCCAGCGCCCGGGACAGTTTCCCCAAACTGTTTTTT.

The rearrangement joins TRBV15 to TRBJ1-2; 9 bases agree with TRBD1. Unmatched junction bases numbered 9, after V lost 1 base and J lost 0 bases. The CDR3 is 18 amino acids. The V gene's germline CDR1 is LNHNV and CDR2 YYDKDF (reference sequence). The CDR3 sequence is CATSRAGTGSMSNYGYTF. The CDR3 bases are TGTGCCACCAGCAGAGCCGGGACAGGGAGTATGTCTAACTATGGCTACACCTTC.

The chain uses TRBV9 and TRBJ1-3, with D possibly TRBD1 on 6 matching bases. Trimming left V 4 bases short and J 4 bases short, with 12 bases between. This CDR3 is built from 14 residues. CDR1 and CDR2 from the germline V gene are SGDLS and YYNGEE. This CDR3 reads CASSPTGSGNTIYF. In DNA form, the CDR3 reads TGTGCCAGCAGCCCTACAGGGTCCGGAAACACCATATATTTT. Full variable domain (remainder filled in from reference TRBV9 and TRBJ1-3): DSGVTQTPKHLITATGQRVTLRCSPRSGDLSVYWYQQSLDQGLQFLIQYYNGEERAKGNILERFSAQQFPDLHSELNLSSLELGDSALYFCASSPTGSGNTIYFGEGSWLTVV.

The rearrangement links TRBV7-2 to TRBJ2-1, with TRBD1 matching 8 bases. Trimming took 5 bases from V and 10 from J; bases not matched to a gene: 10. Germline V CDR1 and CDR2: SGHTA, FQGNSA. This CDR3 has 14 residues. CDR3 DNA: TGTGCCAGCAGCACCCCACAGGGGGGAGGCGAGCAGTTCTTC. It is translated as CASSTPQGGGEQFF.

The chain combines TRBV9 with TRBJ1-1, with D hard to call. Germline V gene sequence: CDR1 SGDLS, CDR2 YYNGEE. There are 15 residues in the CDR3. Trimming left V 3 bases short and J 4 bases short, with 16 bases between. The CDR3 bases are TGTGCCAGCAGCGAGGTGGGCCGCCAGAGCACTGAAGCTTTCTTT. Protein sequence: CASSEVGRQSTEAFF.

The CDR3 protein is CASSAWGKRGNNEQFF. The CDR3 region has the DNA TGTGCCAGCAGCGCCTGGGGGAAGCGGGGTAATAATGAGCAGTTCTTC. The gene calls are TRBV11-2 and TRBJ2-1, with TRBD2 matching 7 bases. CDR1 is SGHAT and CDR2 is FQNNGV in the germline V gene. This CDR3 contains 16 residues. V lost 5 bases and J lost 7; bases outside the gene matches: 14.

This rearrangement joins TRBV7-3 to TRBJ2-6; weak D call: TRBD1 (6 bases). Germline CDR1 is SGHTA and CDR2 is FQGTGA. This CDR3 is 16 amino acids long. Trimming cost V 5 bases and J 3 bases, with 14 bases left between them. The CDR3 reads CASSATGSYGANVLTF. Here the CDR3 DNA reads TGTGCCAGCAGCGCGACAGGTAGTTATGGGGCCAACGTCCTGACTTTC.

The rearrangement links TRBV3-1 (or the pseudogene TRBV3-2) to TRBJ1-1; D might be TRBD1 (5 bases). Germline V gene data show CDR1 as LGHDT and CDR2 as YNNKEL (reference sequence). CDR3 length: 18 residues. V was clipped by 1 base and J by 6 bases, with 24 bases between them. This CDR3 reads CASSQGGLDRWWGPEAFF. CDR3 bases: TGTGCCAGCAGCCAAGGGGGATTGGACCGATGGTGGGGCCCTGAAGCTTTCTTT.

CDR3: CASSQDYHGYTF. CDR3 bases: TGCGCCAGCAGCCAAGACTATCATGGCTACACCTTC. V gene TRBV4-3 combines with J gene TRBJ1-2; D is undetermined. Trimming took off 0 bases at V and 6 bases at J, with 5 bases between the two ends. Germline V CDR1 and CDR2: LGHNA, YSLEER. The CDR3 consists of 12 residues.

This rearrangement joins TRBV4-1 to TRBJ2-5, with D possibly matching TRBD2 (6 bases). In germline, CDR1 is MGHRA, CDR2 YSYEKL. The germline V and J ends were trimmed by 3 bases and 5 bases, with 16 bases remaining between them. The CDR3 covers 15 residues. The CDR3 DNA reads as TGCGCCAGCAGCCATGGTGTCGGGGGTCGCGAGACCCAGTACTTC. Residues: CASSHGVGGRETQYF.

The chain is built from TRBV30 and TRBJ1-2; D perhaps matches TRBD1 (5 bases). The V and J ends lost 3 bases and 1 base respectively, with 18 bases between them. CDR1 GTSNPN and CDR2 SVGIG come from the germline V gene (reference sequence). This CDR3 has 16 residues. The CDR3 here is CAWRGRGSQNNYGYTF. The CDR3 DNA is TGTGCCTGGAGAGGTAGGGGCAGCCAAAATAACTATGGCTACACCTTC.

This chain connects TRBV5-4 to TRBJ2-5; D perhaps matches TRBD1 (6 bases). There are 15 residues in the CDR3. V gave up 2 bases and J gave up 5 bases, with 16 bases separating them. Per the germline V gene, CDR1 is SGHNT and CDR2 is YYREEE (reference sequence). The CDR3 loop reads CASSLRLAGVETQYF. Written as DNA, the CDR3 is TGTGCCAGCAGCTTAAGACTTGCAGGGGTGGAGACCCAGTACTTC.

In nucleotides, the CDR3 is TGTGCCAGCAGCTTAGCGGGGAGGCCGGGCACCATATATTTT. Translating it yields CASSLAGRPGTIYF. J is TRBJ1-3 and V is TRBV7-9; no definite D call. V was shortened by 0 bases and J by 9 bases, with 12 bases between the two germline ends. This CDR3 spans 14 amino acids. Germline V CDR1 and CDR2: SEHNR, FQNEAQ (reference sequence).

The rearrangement uses TRBV10-3 and TRBJ2-1; TRBD2 matches at 7 bases. This CDR3 is built from 15 residues. Germline assignment: CDR1 ENHRY and CDR2 SYGVKD. The ends lost 8 bases at V and 0 bases at J; junction bases unmatched: 7. CDR3: CAIGGGPSSYNEQFF. The CDR3 DNA is TGTGCCATCGGGGGGGGTCCCAGCTCCTACAATGAGCAGTTCTTC.

The genes are TRBV30 and TRBJ1-4, with TRBD1 matching 8 bases. The CDR3 has 14 residues. V shed 4 bases, J shed 8 bases, and the junction held 9 bases outside the gene matches. Germline V gene data show CDR1 as GTSNPN and CDR2 as SVGIG (reference sequence). The CDR3 loop reads CAWNSQGVSEKLFF. CDR3 nucleotide sequence: TGTGCCTGGAACTCACAGGGGGTCAGCGAAAAACTGTTTTTT.

This chain joins TRBV7-8 and TRBJ1-1, with TRBD1 identical over 7 bases. The germline V gene has CDR1 SGHVS and CDR2 FQNEAQ. The CDR3 is 16 residues long. J gave up 1 base and V 1 base, and 6 bases lay outside the gene matches. The CDR3 is CASSLEGGRGNTEAFF. The CDR3 DNA sequence: TGTGCCAGCAGCTTAGAAGGGGGCCGCGGGAACACTGAAGCTTTCTTT. Combining the CDR3 with reference TRBV7-8 and TRBJ1-1 gives the whole variable domain GAGVSQSPRYKVAKRGQDVALRCDPISGHVSLFWYQQALGQGPEFLTYFQNEAQLDKSGLPSDRFFAERPEGSVSTLKIQRTQQEDSAVYLCASSLEGGRGNTEAFFGQGTRLTVV.

The J gene is TRBJ2-1, the V gene TRBV6-2 or TRBV6-3, with D possibly TRBD1 on 5 matching bases. The germline V gene has CDR1 MNHEY and CDR2 SVGEGT. The CDR3 spans 15 residues. The germline V and J ends were trimmed by 2 bases and 4 bases, with 12 bases remaining between them. The CDR3 DNA follows: TGTGCCAGCAGTTACAACAGGATTATGTACAATGAGCAGTTCTTC. This sequence encodes CASSYNRIMYNEQFF.

This sequence joins TRBV7-2 and TRBJ2-1, with a weak D call TRBD2 (6 bases). Germline CDR1 is SGHTA and CDR2 is FQGNSA. Trimming took off 5 bases at V and 7 bases at J, with 18 bases between the two ends. The CDR3 totals 15 residues. The CDR3 nucleotides are TGTGCCAGCAGCCAGGGACTTGGGGGTAGGAATGAGCAGTTCTTC. Translation: CASSQGLGGRNEQFF.

This rearrangement joins TRBV7-2 to TRBJ2-5; 8 bases are shared with TRBD1. Germline loops: CDR1 SGHTA, CDR2 FQGNSA. Trimming took 6 bases from V and 5 from J; bases not matched to a gene: 14. CDR3 size: 16 residues. The CDR3, as DNA: TGTGCCAGCAGTTTACAGGGGGTGGGTGTATCTGAGACCCAGTACTTC. Translating gives CASSLQGVGVSETQYF.